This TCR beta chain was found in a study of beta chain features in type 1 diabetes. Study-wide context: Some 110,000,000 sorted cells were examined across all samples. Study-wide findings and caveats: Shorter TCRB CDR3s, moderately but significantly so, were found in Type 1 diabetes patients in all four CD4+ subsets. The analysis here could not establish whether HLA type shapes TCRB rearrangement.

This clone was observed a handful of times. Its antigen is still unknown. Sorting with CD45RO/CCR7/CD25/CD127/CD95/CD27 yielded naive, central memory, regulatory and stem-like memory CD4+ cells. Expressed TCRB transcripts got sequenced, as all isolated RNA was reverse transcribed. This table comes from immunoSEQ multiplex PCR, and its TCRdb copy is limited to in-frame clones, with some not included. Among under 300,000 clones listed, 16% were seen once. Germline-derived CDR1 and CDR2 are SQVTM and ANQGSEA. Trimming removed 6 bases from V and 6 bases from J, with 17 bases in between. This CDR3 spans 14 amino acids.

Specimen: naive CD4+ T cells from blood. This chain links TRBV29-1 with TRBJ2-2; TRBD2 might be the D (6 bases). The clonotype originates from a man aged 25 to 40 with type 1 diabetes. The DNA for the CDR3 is TGCAGCGTCGCAGCCCCGGGGGAGGCCGGGGAGCTGTTTTTT. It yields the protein CSVAAPGEAGELFF.